The clone carrying this TCR beta chain was seen only a few times. What it recognizes is unknown. The data stem from a study of immune evolution from preneoplasia to lung adenocarcinoma. Study conclusions and caveats: Normal lung had the highest top T cell clone frequencies. Later-stage lesions seemingly showed higher T cell density and diversity than normal lung.

The CDR3 covers 13 residues. V lost 5 bases and J 0 bases, leaving 7 bases between the germline ends. Germline V gene sequence: CDR1 LNHDA, CDR2 SQIVND (reference sequence). This table comes from immunoSEQ multiplex PCR, and its TCRdb copy is limited to in-frame clones, with some not included. The sample records 6,000 to 7,500 clones, 65% to 80% being singletons. After pathologic assessment, macro-dissection selected premalignant or tumor cells for extraction. The clonotype originates from a donor at least 70 years old with lung adenocarcinoma. Material for sequencing was FFPE lung adenocarcinoma in situ tissue. The chain uses TRBV19 and TRBJ1-1, with D uncertain. Written as DNA, the CDR3 is TGTGCCAGTAGTGTAGGACTGAACACTGAAGCTTTCTTT. Its translation is CASSVGLNTEAFF.